Listed here are 26 T cell receptor beta chains from one sample, sequenced in a study of regulatory T cells in long-lasting Graves disease. Noted time point: newly diagnosed GD, antithyroid drugs for less than 3 months. Researchers made the TCR library from RNA that was extracted from PBMCs. Building of the TCR beta libraries involved iRepertoire HTBI primers and Arm-PCR of CDR3 regions. TCRdb ran MiXCR on the multiplex PCR reads and lists one entry per CDR3 protein. Of some 460,000 distinct CDR3 sequences listed, about a sixth are singletons. The sample also formed part of further work on T cells in Graves' hyperthyroidism and ophthalmopathy.

The specimen was peripheral blood mononuclear cells (PBMCs), collected at new diagnosis, from a patient treated with antithyroid drugs. The receptors derive from a man in his forties with Graves disease.

The chain combines TRBV5-1 with TRBJ2-2; 11 positions match TRBD2. Germline trimming cut 4 bases from V and 2 bases from J; bases unmatched to any gene: 4. Germline values: CDR1 SGHRS, CDR2 YFSETQ. CDR3 length: 16 residues. CDR3 in amino acids: CASSVGLAENTGELFF. As DNA, the CDR3 is TGCGCCAGCAGCGTGGGACTAGCGGAAAACACCGGGGAGCTGTTTTTT.

The chain has TRBV4-1 and TRBJ2-7; unclear D gene. Trimming pared 0 bases from V and 3 bases from J, leaving 12 bases between. CDR1 and CDR2 (germline): MGHRA, YSYEKL. The CDR3 totals 15 residues. CDR3 bases: TGCGCCAGCAGCCAAGATCGGACGACCTTCTACGAGCAGTACTTC. It codes for CASSQDRTTFYEQYF.

In this sample, this clonotype turned up a few times. The V gene is TRBV19, the J gene TRBJ1-2, with a tentative D call TRBD1 (5 bases). V was clipped by 2 bases and J by 3 bases, with 10 bases between them. Germline V gene sequence: CDR1 LNHDA, CDR2 SQIVND (reference sequence). The CDR3 is made up of 14 amino acids. This CDR3 is CASSIRGRDYGYTF. The CDR3 DNA follows: TGTGCCAGTAGTATAAGGGGCCGAGACTATGGCTACACCTTC.

Notes on this clonotype: Just one base apart from a much larger clone, this may be a read error. The J gene is TRBJ2-1, the V gene TRBV11-2; D is unclear. This CDR3 has 15 residues. CDR1 and CDR2 (germline): SGHAT, FQNNGV. CDR3 region: CASSFSASSYNEQSF. The CDR3 region has the DNA TGTGCCAGCAGCTTTTCCGCGAGCTCCTACAATGAGCAGTCCTTC.

The V and J genes are TRBV11-2 and TRBJ1-4, with 7 bases matching TRBD1. V shed 5 bases and J 6 bases; nucleotides not matched to a gene: 9. CDR1 and CDR2 (germline): SGHAT, FQNNGV. This CDR3 comprises 15 residues. The DNA of the CDR3 is TGTGCCAGCAGCCAAAACAGGGGTCGATATGAAAAACTGTTTTTT. This sequence encodes CASSQNRGRYEKLFF.

This clonotype was detected only a few times. The chain couples TRBV6-1 to TRBJ2-7; D may be TRBD2 (6 bases). The ends were cut back, 7 bases at V and 2 bases at J, with 9 bases in the middle. The CDR3 sequence is 12 residues long. Germline loops: CDR1 MNHNS, CDR2 SASEGT. Here the CDR3 reads CASTTGAYEQYF. Written as DNA, the CDR3 is TGTGCCAGCACGACGGGAGCCTACGAGCAGTACTTC.

This clonotype appeared many times. The chain recombines TRBV28 with TRBJ2-3, with 8 bases identical to TRBD1. V lost 4 bases, J lost 2 bases, and 8 bases stayed unmatched. In germline, CDR1 is MDHEN, CDR2 SYDVKM. This CDR3 comprises 16 residues. The CDR3: CASSSQGASLTDTQYF. DNA for the CDR3: TGTGCCAGCAGTTCCCAGGGGGCCTCTCTCACAGATACGCAGTATTTT.

This clonotype was recorded many times. V is TRBV20-1 and J is TRBJ2-5; tentatively, D is TRBD2 (5 bases). The CDR3 extends over 15 amino acids. Between the trimmed V and J ends, which lost 5 bases and 5 bases, there was a span of 21 bases. The germline V gene has CDR1 DFQATT and CDR2 SNEGSKA (reference sequence). The DNA of the CDR3 is TGCAGTGCTCACCTCATGGAGACCTCGGGGGAGACCCAGTACTTC. Its translation: CSAHLMETSGETQYF.

This clonotype was seen ten or more times. V and J are TRBV27 and TRBJ2-1, with 14 bases lining up with TRBD2. The trim removed 2 bases at V and 7 bases at J, leaving 7 bases unmatched. CDR1 is MNHEY, CDR2 SMNVEV, per germline (reference sequence). The CDR3 runs 17 residues. The CDR3 DNA reads as TGTGCCAGCAGTTTAAATAAGGGACTAGCGGGAGTAAATGAGCAGTTCTTC. Protein sequence: CASSLNKGLAGVNEQFF.

At least ten counts were recorded for this clonotype. J is TRBJ2-6 and V is TRBV7-6; the match to TRBD1 covers 7 bases. Germline lookup yields CDR1 SGHVS and CDR2 FNYEAQ. The CDR3 has 19 amino acids. Trimming at V came to 0 bases and at J to 2 bases, leaving 10 bases not matched to a gene. In nucleotides, the CDR3 is TGTGCCAGCAGCTTAGCGCTCAGGGGGAACAGGGCTGGGGCCAACGTCCTGACTTTC. It yields the protein CASSLALRGNRAGANVLTF.

For this clonotype: Just one base apart from a much larger clone, this may be a read error. The V call is TRBV20-1, the J call TRBJ1-2; 8 bases agree with TRBD1. The CDR3 has 15 residues. Germline CDR1 reads DFQATT; CDR2 reads SNEGSKA (reference sequence). J was trimmed by 3 bases and V by 6 bases; bases with no gene match: 12. The CDR3 DNA reads TGCAGTGCCGGCGGGGCAGGGGGCTTTTACTATGGCTACACCTTC. It codes for CSAGGAGGFYYGYTF.

This clonotype was seen a handful of times. The chain has TRBV9 and TRBJ2-7, with 9 bases lining up with TRBD1. Germline V gene data show CDR1 as SGDLS and CDR2 as YYNGEE. With V trimmed by 4 bases and J by 2 bases, 4 bases remained unmatched. There are 14 residues in the CDR3. Here the CDR3 reads CASSIGQGTYEQYF. CDR3 in DNA: TGTGCCAGCAGCATTGGACAGGGGACCTACGAGCAGTACTTC.

About this clonotype itself: This is likely an artifact of a read error, given a far larger clone one base away. V gene TRBV2 combines with J gene TRBJ2-7, with TRBD1 matching over 8 bases. The CDR3 is 13 amino acids. Germline lookup yields CDR1 SNHLY and CDR2 FYNNEI. CDR3 nucleotide sequence: TGTGTCAGCAGTGACGACAGGGGCTACGAGCAGTACTTC. Translation: CVSSDDRGYEQYF.

The chain employs TRBV19 and TRBJ2-1, with D uncertain. V lost 2 bases and J lost 9, with 17 bases in between. This CDR3 has 15 amino acids. Germline V gene lookup returns CDR1 LNHDA and CDR2 SQIVND (reference sequence). The CDR3: CASSISNVLNGEQFF. CDR3 nucleotide sequence: TGTGCCAGTAGTATATCGAACGTCTTGAATGGTGAGCAGTTCTTC.

This clonotype appeared many times. V usage is TRBV20-1 and J usage is TRBJ2-7; 7 nucleotides match TRBD2. The CDR3 totals 16 residues. V shed 6 bases and J 0 bases; nucleotides not matched to a gene: 14. Germline-derived CDR1 and CDR2 are DFQATT and SNEGSKA (reference sequence). In DNA, the CDR3 is TGCAGTGCAGAGGGGCCTAGCGGACGGAGCTCCTACGAGCAGTACTTC. As protein: CSAEGPSGRSSYEQYF.

This clonotype was found many times. The rearrangement links TRBV7-2 to TRBJ2-1; 14 positions match TRBD2. V shed 5 bases and J 8 bases; nucleotides not matched to a gene: 11. From germline, CDR1 is SGHTA and CDR2 FQGNSA. This CDR3 contains 17 residues. The CDR3 is CASSRQVGTSGSDEQFF. CDR3 bases: TGTGCCAGCAGCCGGCAGGTGGGGACTAGCGGGAGCGATGAGCAGTTCTTC.

The chain employs TRBV20-1 and TRBJ1-2; D is unclear. The CDR3 loop spans 12 amino acids. Between the trimmed V and J ends, which lost 5 bases and 0 bases, there was a span of 7 bases. Germline loops: CDR1 DFQATT, CDR2 SNEGSKA (reference sequence). Written as DNA, the CDR3 is TGCAGTGCTCCACGTACTAACTATGGCTACACCTTC. Translated, it gives CSAPRTNYGYTF.

V usage is TRBV6-2 or TRBV6-3 and J usage is TRBJ2-1; weak D call: TRBD2 (5 bases). The V end lost 6 bases, the J end lost 2 bases, and 17 bases lay between the germline ends. Germline V gene data show CDR1 as MNHEY and CDR2 as SVGEGT. The CDR3 covers 16 residues. The CDR3 region is CASRTRGVGPYNEQFF. The CDR3, as DNA: TGTGCCAGCAGGACACGGGGAGTCGGACCCTACAATGAGCAGTTCTTC.

In regard to this clonotype: The junction shows a germline mismatch at one end, possibly a read error. The genes are TRBV5-1 and TRBJ2-1; TRBD2 aligns across 12 bases. This CDR3 region has 18 residues. Per germline, CDR1 SGHRS and CDR2 YFSETQ. CDR3 residues: CANSPRTSGKSSYNEQFF. The CDR3 nucleotides are TGCGCCAACAGCCCCAGGACTAGCGGGAAAAGCTCCTACAATGAGCAGTTCTTC.

This clonotype has ten or more counts. The CDR3 spells CASSQDRLAGYEQYF. CDR3 DNA sequence: TGTGCCAGCAGCCAAGATCGCCTAGCGGGGTACGAGCAGTACTTC. V is TRBV3-1 and J is TRBJ2-7; 9 positions agree with TRBD2. Germline V gene lookup returns CDR1 LGHDT and CDR2 YNNKEL (reference sequence). With 0 bases clipped from V and 4 bases from J, the junction kept 4 bases outside the gene matches. The CDR3 runs 15 residues.

The chain uses TRBV5-1 and TRBJ2-5, with D perhaps matching TRBD1 (6 bases). The CDR3 loop spans 15 amino acids. Trimming pared 1 base from V and 2 bases from J, leaving 12 bases between. The germline V gene encodes CDR1 SGHRS and CDR2 YFSETQ. The CDR3 reads CASSLSGTFQETQYF. Written as DNA, the CDR3 is TGCGCCAGCAGCTTGAGTGGGACATTTCAAGAGACCCAGTACTTC.

Of note for this clonotype: Only one base separates this from a far larger clonotype, so it likely reflects a read error. The CDR3 DNA is TGTGCCAGCAGCCCGGGACTAGCGGTATACGAGCAGTTCTTC. Its protein is CASSPGLAVYEQFF. The V gene is TRBV7-6, the J gene TRBJ2-1; 11 nucleotides align to TRBD2. CDR1 and CDR2 (germline): SGHVS, FNYEAQ. CDR3 length: 14 amino acids. Unmatched junction bases numbered 7, after V lost 5 bases and J lost 10 bases.

The count of this clonotype is one. One base away lies a much larger clone, so this may be a sequencing read error. V is TRBV7-9 and J is TRBJ2-5; D tentatively fits TRBD1 or TRBD2 (5 bases each). The V and J ends lost 5 bases and 4 bases respectively, with 14 bases between them. The CDR3 has 14 amino acids. Germline CDR1 SEHNR, CDR2 FQNEAQ (reference sequence). CDR3 residues: CASSPSRTRETQYF. CDR3 in DNA: TGTGCCAGCAGCCCTAGCAGGACACGAGAGACCCAGTACTTC.

About this clonotype itself: A far larger clone lies a single base away; this is likely a read error. The chain joins TRBV6-2 or TRBV6-3 to TRBJ2-7; no clear D. The germline CDR1 and CDR2 sequences are MNHEY and SVGEGT. Trimming stripped 5 bases from V and 7 bases from J, with 15 bases between. This CDR3 has 13 amino acids. The CDR3 DNA follows: TGTGCCAGCAGTCCCGACGGTTACAATGAGCAGTACTTC. Amino acids: CASSPDGYNEQYF.

The gene calls are TRBV9 and TRBJ1-1; D call uncertain. CDR3 size: 14 residues. V lost 0 bases and J lost 0, with 6 bases in between. Germline CDR1 SGDLS, CDR2 YYNGEE. Here the CDR3 DNA reads TGTGCCAGCAGCGTAGAACCGATGAACACTGAAGCTTTCTTT. Amino acid sequence: CASSVEPMNTEAFF.

This clonotype occurred many times. The chain couples TRBV5-1 to TRBJ2-1; a weak D match, TRBD2 (7 bases). The germline V gene has CDR1 SGHRS and CDR2 YFSETQ. V gave up 0 bases and J gave up 6 bases, with 13 bases separating them. The CDR3 covers 15 residues. CDR3 amino acids: CASSLEGEGVNEQFF. The CDR3 DNA reads as TGCGCCAGCAGCTTGGAAGGGGAGGGGGTCAATGAGCAGTTCTTC.